These 27 T cell receptor beta chains came from one sample sequenced in a study of T cell clonotyping in hematopoietic cell transplantation. TCRdb keeps only in-frame clones here, not all; method: immunoSEQ multiplex PCR. The table has roughly 5,000 clones, about nine tenths seen once; the top ten hold 26%. The starting material was peripheral blood mononuclear cells, obtained 100 days after allogeneic stem cell transplant. Source of these receptors: a male patient aged 70-79 years who had an allogeneic stem cell transplant from an unrelated donor, so T cells may come from the graft donor. Some clones in this sample may be carry-over from other donors' samples.

The rearrangement joins TRBV30 to TRBJ1-3; D is unclear. Per germline, CDR1 GTSNPN and CDR2 SVGIG (reference sequence). V was trimmed by 5 bases and J by 2 bases, leaving 10 bases between them. The CDR3 loop spans 13 amino acids. CDR3 in amino acids: CAWFRFTGNTIYF. CDR3 bases: TGTGCCTGGTTTCGATTTACTGGAAACACCATATATTTT.

This clone was seen just once. The chain combines TRBV2 with TRBJ1-5; D is unresolved. The CDR3 totals 15 residues. The germline V and J ends were trimmed by 7 bases and 0 bases, with 13 bases remaining between them. CDR1 SNHLY and CDR2 FYNNEI come from the germline V gene. The CDR3 nucleotides are TGTGCCAGCACCGGGGATAGGGCTAGCAATCAGCCCCAGCATTTT. Translated, it gives CASTGDRASNQPQHF.

The sample holds a few counts of this clone. This chain uses TRBV18 with TRBJ2-1; 7 positions agree with TRBD1. In germline, CDR1 is KGHSH, CDR2 LQKENI. CDR3 size: 14 residues. V lost 6 bases and J lost 3; bases outside the gene matches: 5. The CDR3 nucleotides read TGTGCCAGCTCGGTGACAGGGTTCTACAATGAGCAGTTCTTC. This sequence encodes CASSVTGFYNEQFF.

The CDR3 here is CASSPGGMDNSPLHF. The CDR3 DNA reads TGTGCCAGCAGCCCTGGGGGTATGGATAATTCACCCCTCCACTTT. The chain employs TRBV7-2 and TRBJ1-6; possibly TRBD1 for D (5 bases). CDR3 length equals 15 residues. Deletions cut 5 bases from V and 5 bases from J, with 13 bases between. Germline V CDR1 and CDR2: SGHTA, FQGNSA.

In this sample, this clone turned up once. The chain links TRBV7-2 to TRBJ2-4, with 11 nucleotides matching TRBD2. Per germline, CDR1 SGHTA and CDR2 FQGNSA. Trimming cost V 5 bases and J 2 bases; bases outside gene matches: 5. The CDR3 runs to 16 residues. The CDR3 nucleotides are TGTGCCAGCAGCGAAGGACTAGCGGGTTCCAAAAACATTCAGTACTTC. Translating gives CASSEGLAGSKNIQYF. The whole variable domain, filled in from reference TRBV7-2 and TRBJ2-4, reads GAGVSQSPSNKVTEKGKDVELRCDPISGHTALYWYRQSLGQGLEFLIYFQGNSAPDKSGLPSDRFSAERTGGSVSTLTIQRTQQEDSAVYLCASSEGLAGSKNIQYFGAGTRLSVL.

V gene TRBV2 combines with J gene TRBJ1-2; no clear D gene. V shed 7 bases and J shed 8 bases, with 23 bases lying between them. The CDR3 runs 15 residues. Per the germline V gene, CDR1 is SNHLY and CDR2 is FYNNEI. For the CDR3, the DNA is TGTGCCAGCATACGCCCTATGAAGAAGGAAAGCGGCTACACCTTC. As protein: CASIRPMKKESGYTF.

V usage is TRBV19 and J usage is TRBJ1-5; 7 bases line up with TRBD1. This CDR3 has 15 amino acids. The J segment lost 0 bases and the V segment lost 7 bases, leaving 6 bases of the junction unmatched. Germline V CDR1 and CDR2: LNHDA, SQIVND (reference sequence). CDR3: CASTRTGYSNQPQHF. DNA for the CDR3: TGTGCCAGTACCCGGACAGGCTATAGCAATCAGCCCCAGCATTTT.

The rearrangement uses TRBV6-1 and TRBJ1-2; 7 positions match TRBD1. The junction had 7 bases not matched to a gene; V was cut back by 4 bases and J by 8 bases. Germline lookup yields CDR1 MNHNS and CDR2 SASEGT. This CDR3 has 13 residues. The CDR3 DNA follows: TGTGCCAGCAGTGTGGAAAGGGGGCGAGGCTACACCTTC. It is translated as CASSVERGRGYTF.

The gene calls are TRBV5-6 and TRBJ2-5; 12 nucleotides line up with TRBD2. This CDR3 contains 17 residues. With V trimmed by 2 bases and J by 1 base, 6 bases remained unmatched. Germline assignment: CDR1 SGHDT and CDR2 YYEEEE. CDR3 nucleotides: TGTGCCAGCAGCTTAAAGGGACTAGCGGGTCTCCAAGAGACCCAGTACTTC. Translated: CASSLKGLAGLQETQYF.

This chain connects TRBV18 to TRBJ1-2; D unresolved. Germline CDR1 KGHSH, CDR2 LQKENI. This CDR3 contains 13 residues. V was clipped by 0 bases and J by 8 bases, with 10 bases between them. CDR3 bases: TGTGCCAGCTCACCACCGATGGTGGAGGGCTACACCTTC. It codes for CASSPPMVEGYTF.

The J gene is TRBJ1-6, the V gene TRBV6-5, with TRBD1 identical over 10 bases. V lost 6 bases and J lost 7; bases outside the gene matches: 0. CDR1 MNHEY and CDR2 SVGAGI come from the germline V gene. The CDR3 is 13 residues long. CDR3 protein: CASRGQGNSPLHF. The CDR3 DNA sequence: TGTGCCAGCAGGGGACAGGGGAATTCACCCCTCCACTTT.

The chain employs TRBV28 and TRBJ2-1; D may be TRBD1 or TRBD2 (5 bases each). The CDR3 is 13 amino acids. CDR1 and CDR2 from the germline V gene are MDHEN and SYDVKM. The V end was cut by 8 bases, the J end by 8 bases, with 16 bases between. CDR3 in DNA: TGTGCCAGCGGGGACCTAGAGGAATATGAGCAGTTCTTC. The encoded protein is CASGDLEEYEQFF.

The chain uses TRBV7-9 and TRBJ1-2; 9 bases are a match to TRBD1. The CDR3 covers 13 residues. Germline loops: CDR1 SEHNR, CDR2 FQNEAQ (reference sequence). V gave up 5 bases and J gave up 6 bases; unmatched junction bases: 4. The CDR3 loop is CASSPGTGNGYTF. Here the CDR3 DNA reads TGTGCCAGCAGCCCCGGGACAGGGAATGGCTACACCTTC.

This sequence joins TRBV6-6 and TRBJ2-7, with 7 nucleotides matching TRBD1. The CDR3 is made up of 14 amino acids. The V gene end was trimmed by 3 bases and the J gene end by 4 bases; junction bases not matched to a gene: 6. Germline V CDR1 and CDR2: MNHNY, SVGAGI (reference sequence). In DNA, the CDR3 is TGTGCCAGCAGTTATGAGAGGGGGCGGTACGAGCAGTACTTC. Translation gives CASSYERGRYEQYF.

CDR3 in amino acids: CASSVLGGETQYF. In nucleotides, the CDR3 is TGTGCCAGCAGCGTACTAGGGGGAGAGACCCAGTACTTC. The V and J genes are TRBV14 and TRBJ2-5; a weak D match, TRBD1 (6 bases). Germline assignment: CDR1 SGHDN and CDR2 FVKESK. Trimming pared 5 bases from V and 4 bases from J, leaving 11 bases between. This CDR3 region has 13 residues.

The genes are TRBV28 and TRBJ2-7; D gene unclear. Deletions cut 4 bases from V and 5 bases from J, with 15 bases between. Germline V gene sequence: CDR1 MDHEN, CDR2 SYDVKM. The CDR3 consists of 14 residues. This CDR3 reads CASSSETPTDEQYF. The CDR3 nucleotides read TGTGCCAGCAGTTCCGAAACCCCCACGGACGAGCAGTACTTC.

This clone appeared a single time. The CDR3 spells CASSQEGAGFATGTEAFF. The CDR3, as DNA: TGTGCCAGCAGCCAAGAAGGGGCAGGGTTCGCCACCGGCACTGAAGCTTTCTTT. The V and J genes are TRBV4-2 and TRBJ1-1; D possibly corresponds to TRBD1 (5 bases). Germline-derived CDR1 and CDR2 are LGHNA and YNFKEQ. The CDR3 sequence is 18 residues long. Trimming left V 0 bases short and J 4 bases short, with 21 bases between.

CDR3 protein: CSVEKLAGGLSYEQYF. In nucleotides, the CDR3 is TGCAGCGTTGAAAAGTTGGCGGGAGGCCTTTCCTACGAGCAGTACTTC. The chain couples TRBV29-1 to TRBJ2-7; 8 bases line up with TRBD2. The CDR3 is made up of 16 amino acids. Germline values: CDR1 SQVTM, CDR2 ANQGSEA. V dropped 2 bases and J dropped 1; count of bases not matched to a gene: 10.

V gene TRBV27 combines with J gene TRBJ2-7, with a tentative D call TRBD2 (6 bases). Germline V CDR1 and CDR2: MNHEY, SMNVEV (reference sequence). The V and J ends lost 3 bases and 2 bases respectively, with 11 bases between them. The CDR3 has 14 amino acids. This CDR3 is CASSFRRAPYEQYF. CDR3 in DNA: TGTGCCAGCAGTTTTCGGAGGGCCCCCTACGAGCAGTACTTC.

The rearrangement joins TRBV30 to TRBJ2-5, with 10 bases matching TRBD2. CDR1 is GTSNPN, CDR2 SVGIG, per germline (reference sequence). The V gene end was trimmed by 6 bases and the J gene end by 5 bases; junction bases not matched to a gene: 0. This CDR3 is 11 amino acids long. The CDR3 DNA follows: TGTGCCTGTAGCGGGAGGGAGACCCAGTACTTC. Its protein is CACSGRETQYF.

The chain links TRBV6-1 to TRBJ2-7; D not resolved. CDR3 length equals 12 residues. The germline CDR1 and CDR2 sequences are MNHNS and SASEGT. Deletions cut 6 bases from V and 6 bases from J, with 12 bases between. The CDR3 DNA is TGTGCCAGCAGGGGATGGACCCCCGAGCAGTACTTC. Amino acids: CASRGWTPEQYF.

The chain joins TRBV6-1 to TRBJ2-7, with D tentatively TRBD2 (5 bases). Trimming shortened V by 2 bases and J by 5 bases, and 22 bases separated the two germline ends. Germline CDR1 and CDR2: MNHNS and SASEGT. The CDR3 loop spans 17 amino acids. CDR3 bases: TGTGCCAGCAGTGAAAAGGAGGACCCCCGTCCGAAACACGAGCAGTACTTC. Translation: CASSEKEDPRPKHEQYF.

The chain couples TRBV28 to TRBJ2-3; TRBD1 is a possible D gene (6 bases). V lost 5 bases and J 0 bases, leaving 15 bases between the germline ends. Germline V lookup: CDR1 MDHEN, CDR2 SYDVKM. The CDR3 totals 16 residues. CDR3 sequence: CASSPMDSISTDTQYF. The CDR3 DNA reads TGTGCCAGCAGTCCAATGGACAGTATAAGCACAGATACGCAGTATTTT.

The chain carries TRBV6-6 and TRBJ2-3; TRBD1 is a possible D gene (5 bases). The ends were cut back, 7 bases at V and 0 bases at J, with 14 bases in the middle. Per the germline V gene, CDR1 is MNHNY and CDR2 is SVGAGI (reference sequence). The CDR3 sequence is 15 residues long. The CDR3 protein is CASTHDRASTDTQYF. CDR3 bases: TGTGCCAGCACCCATGACAGAGCTAGCACAGATACGCAGTATTTT.

The rearrangement joins TRBV4-2 to TRBJ2-1, with 9 bases lining up with TRBD2. This CDR3 spans 17 amino acids. Per the germline V gene, CDR1 is LGHNA and CDR2 is YNFKEQ. The V segment lost 3 bases and the J segment 5 bases; nucleotides outside the gene matches: 11. In DNA form, the CDR3 reads TGTGCCAGCAGCCAGTACCGGGCTAGCGGGGCCAACAATGAGCAGTTCTTC. Residues: CASSQYRASGANNEQFF.

This chain uses TRBV2 with TRBJ1-1; D not resolved. Per germline, CDR1 SNHLY and CDR2 FYNNEI. This CDR3 is built from 11 residues. V lost 8 bases to trimming and J lost 5 bases, with 9 bases between them. The DNA of the CDR3 is TGTGCCAGCGCTTACAAGACTGAAGCTTTCTTT. Protein: CASAYKTEAFF.

The chain links TRBV10-3 to TRBJ2-3; 9 positions agree with TRBD2. Trimming removed 0 bases from V and 6 bases from J; junction bases left unmatched: 10. The germline gives CDR1 ENHRY, CDR2 SYGVKD. CDR3 size: 17 residues. CDR3 sequence reads: CAISESIAGEFADTQYF. The CDR3 bases are TGTGCCATCAGTGAGTCGATAGCGGGAGAATTCGCCGATACGCAGTATTTT.